This T cell receptor (beta chain) was captured in a study of blood T cell repertoires in COVID-19. As for the study in general: The samples span acute and convalescent COVID-19 from the United States, Italy and Spain.

TCRdb's copy holds only in-frame clones and misses some; the assay was immunoSEQ multiplex PCR. The sample includes some 270,000 clones, 65% to 85% of them seen just once. Germline CDR1 SQVTM, CDR2 ANQGSEA. Trimming cost V 5 bases and J 2 bases, with 6 bases left between them. The CDR3 is 11 amino acids. All enrollees were about 18 to 95 years old and from fewer than 25 US areas. Participants' reported clinical history set cohort assignment. The sequenced sample was PBMCs or T cells enriched from blood (not recorded which). The clonotype comes from a man between 50 and 59 years old who had recovered from COVID-19. The rearrangement links TRBV29-1 to TRBJ1-1; D uncertain. The CDR3 here is CSVIINTEAFF. The CDR3 bases are TGCAGCGTTATCATTAACACTGAAGCTTTCTTT.